This TCR beta chain was identified during a study of T-cell reconstitution after alpha-beta-depleted transplantation in children. Preparing the TCRbeta library involved the use of unique molecular identifiers. MiXCR, applied by TCRdb to the PCR reads, yields one record per CDR3 protein. This sample has roughly 500,000 distinct CDR3 sequences, with roughly a tenth found just once. This clonotype was detected ten times or more. CDR3 length equals 13 residues. Germline V gives CDR1 DFQATT, CDR2 SNEGSKA (reference sequence). V lost 3 bases, J lost 7 bases, and 6 bases stayed unmatched. The rearrangement joins TRBV20-1 to TRBJ2-5; the match to TRBD2 covers 9 bases. The source material was PBMCs, sampled before TCRalphabeta/CD19-depleted stem cell transplant. The receptor was isolated from a child under 10 years old with inherited bone marrow failure, due to receive a stem cell transplant. CDR3 in amino acids: CSASGAGLATQYF. In nucleotides, the CDR3 is TGCAGTGCTAGTGGTGCGGGACTAGCGACCCAGTACTTC.